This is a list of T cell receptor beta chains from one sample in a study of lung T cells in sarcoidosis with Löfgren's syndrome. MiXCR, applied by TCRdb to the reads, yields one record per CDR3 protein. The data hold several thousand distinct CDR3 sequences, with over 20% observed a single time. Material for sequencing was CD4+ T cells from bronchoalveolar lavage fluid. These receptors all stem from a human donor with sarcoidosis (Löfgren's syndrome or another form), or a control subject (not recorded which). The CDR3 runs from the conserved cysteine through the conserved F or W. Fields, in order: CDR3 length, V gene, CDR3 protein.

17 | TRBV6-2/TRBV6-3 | CASSYSPAGGLYNEQFF
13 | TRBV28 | CASSLDRGLGYTF
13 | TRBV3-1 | CASSQGQGHGYTF
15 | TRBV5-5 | CASSLVWGQVEKLFF
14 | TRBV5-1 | CASYQGAKVETQYF
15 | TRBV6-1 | CASSTPREGIPPLHF
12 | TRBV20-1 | CSANNDLIEQYF
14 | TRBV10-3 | CAISERPDNSPLHF
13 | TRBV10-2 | CASSESGTRDAFF
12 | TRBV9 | CASSAHNSPLHF
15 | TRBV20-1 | CSASRGAESGNTIYF
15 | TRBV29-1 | CSATGTGGYSYGYTF
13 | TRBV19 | CASSIARDREAFF
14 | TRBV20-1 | CSAREGYANYGYTF
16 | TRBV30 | CAWSAFPRRGDYGYTF
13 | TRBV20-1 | CSAPAEGWETQYF
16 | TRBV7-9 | CAGASKGRGRGYGYTF
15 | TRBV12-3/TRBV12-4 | CASSFRNRVGETQYF
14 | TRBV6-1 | CASTLSEAKNIQYF
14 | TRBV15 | CATKNGQGTGEQFF
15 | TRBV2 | CASSERRRDRAGYTF
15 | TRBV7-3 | CASSARDIYPYDHTF
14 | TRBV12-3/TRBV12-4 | CASSFSGMQDTQYF
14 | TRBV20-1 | CSARDLRGDQPQHF
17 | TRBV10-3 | CAISESEGAIGSSPLHF
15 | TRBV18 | CASSPPVFSGNTIYF